This record covers a single T cell receptor beta chain. The data originate from a study of blood T cell repertoires in COVID-19. Whole-study context: PBMCs, B-cell-depleted T cells, or T cells provided the cDNA or gDNA that made up the material.

In the source study's methods: Quantification of nucleated cells was approximated via reference gene primer amplification. Libraries were prepared by immunoSEQ multiplex PCR; TCRdb keeps only in-frame clonotypes and omits some of them. V and J calls and clone size are copied from that table; D and trimming were computed from the DNA. The sample comprises about 290,000 clones, roughly 86% of which are singletons, and approximately 10% rests with the top ten. It was during active infection that Seattle patients were enrolled and then longitudinally followed. The sequence was obtained from a woman aged 25 to 39 with COVID-19, enrolled during active disease. The sample consisted of peripheral blood.

CDR3 coding DNA: TGTGCCAGCAGGCCGCAGGGAGGAGGGTCCTACGAGCAGTACTTC. It translates to CASRPQGGGSYEQYF. V usage is TRBV2 and J usage is TRBJ2-7, with a tentative D call TRBD2 (6 bases). CDR3 length: 15 residues. V lost 6 bases and J 1 base, leaving 16 bases between the germline ends. Germline lookup yields CDR1 SNHLY and CDR2 FYNNEI. Full variable domain (outside the CDR3, taken from reference TRBV2 and TRBJ2-7): EPEVTQTPSHQVTQMGQEVILRCVPISNHLYFYWYRQILGQKVEFLVSFYNNEISEKSEIFDDQFSVERPDGSNFTLKIRSTKLEDSAMYFCASRPQGGGSYEQYFGPGTRLTVT.